The source of this T cell receptor beta chain is a study of T cells in Graves' hyperthyroidism and ophthalmopathy. Across the whole study: Peripheral blood collection took place at initial diagnosis, before any treatment.

Those patients with uncontrolled infection, other autoimmune disease, pregnancy or lactation were excluded. Many counts were recorded for this clonotype. The CDR3 has 15 residues. CDR1 and CDR2 from the germline V gene are LNHDA and SQIVND (reference sequence). V lost 3 bases, J lost 0 bases, and 11 bases lay in between. Template material for amplifying TCR beta CDR3 regions consisted of RNA transcripts. TCR CDR3 underwent first-round RT-PCR with the HTBI primer set. TCRdb called the multiplex PCR reads again in MiXCR, with one record for every CDR3 protein. The sample records almost 350,000 distinct CDR3 sequences, roughly 20% being singletons.

The chain has TRBV19 and TRBJ2-5; D gene uncertain. This sequence was found in a woman between 40 and 55 years old with Graves' ophthalmopathy. Specimen: blood. The DNA for the CDR3 is TGTGCCAGTAGTATGTCGGCCAGGTACCAAGAGACCCAGTACTTC. Translating gives CASSMSARYQETQYF.